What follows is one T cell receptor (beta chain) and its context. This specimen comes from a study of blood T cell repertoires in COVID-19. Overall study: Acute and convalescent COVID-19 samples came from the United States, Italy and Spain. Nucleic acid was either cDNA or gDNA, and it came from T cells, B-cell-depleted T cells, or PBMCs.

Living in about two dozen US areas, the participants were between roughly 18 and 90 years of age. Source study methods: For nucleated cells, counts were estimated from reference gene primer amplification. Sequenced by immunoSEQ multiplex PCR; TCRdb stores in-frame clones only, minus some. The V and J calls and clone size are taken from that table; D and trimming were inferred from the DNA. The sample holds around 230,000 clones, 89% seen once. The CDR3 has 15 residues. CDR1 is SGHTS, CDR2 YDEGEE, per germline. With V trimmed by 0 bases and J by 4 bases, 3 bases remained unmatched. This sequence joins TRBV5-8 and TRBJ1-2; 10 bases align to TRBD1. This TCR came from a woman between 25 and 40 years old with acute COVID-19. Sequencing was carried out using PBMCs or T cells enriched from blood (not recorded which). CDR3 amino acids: CASSLGWTGGYGYTF. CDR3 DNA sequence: TGTGCCAGCAGCTTGGGGTGGACAGGGGGCTATGGCTACACCTTC.